A selection of T cell receptor beta chains follows, all from one sample in a study of T cells in Graves' hyperthyroidism and ophthalmopathy. TCRdb itself ran the multiplex PCR reads through MiXCR, one entry per CDR3 protein. The sample lists around 400,000 distinct CDR3 sequences; under 15% were seen once. The sample comprised blood. The source of these receptors is a woman aged 18-30 years with Graves' hyperthyroidism. Each CDR3 is given with its conserved first and last residue. The D gene is left open where the match is weak. Clone size is given for some rows only: seen once, a few or many times, or a class if the clone is expanded.

j_gene | d_gene | v_gene | abundance | CDR3nt | CDR3aa
TRBJ1-2 | NA | TRBV9 | few | TGTGCCAGCAGCACACATTTAGGAACCGATGGCTACACCTTC | CASSTHLGTDGYTF
TRBJ2-7 | NA | TRBV30 | many | TGTGCCTGTCCACGGAGAGGCGGGACCTCCTACGAGCAGTACTTC | CACPRRGGTSYEQYF
TRBJ2-1 | TRBD2 | TRBV27 | many | TGTGCCAGCAGTCTTCTAGCGGGAGGGGGTAATGAGCAGTTCTTC | CASSLLAGGGNEQFF
TRBJ1-4 | NA | TRBV18 | many | TGTGCCAGCTCACCAGTGCAGGGACGAACTAATGAAAAACTGTTTTTT | CASSPVQGRTNEKLFF
TRBJ2-2 | NA | TRBV27 | many | TGTGCCAGCAGAGGGACTTTGACCGGGGAGCTGTTTTTT | CASRGTLTGELFF
TRBJ2-2 | NA | TRBV11-2 | many | TGTGCCAGCAGCTTAGACGCCACGAACACCGGGGAGCTGTTTTTT | CASSLDATNTGELFF
TRBJ1-2 | NA | TRBV28 | few | TGTGCCAGCAGTCTAATGGGGGTAGCTGGCTACACCTTC | CASSLMGVAGYTF
TRBJ2-5 | NA | TRBV19 | few | TGTGCCAGTAGTAACCCAGGACGGGAACAAGAGACCCAGTACTTC | CASSNPGREQETQYF
TRBJ2-7 | NA | TRBV28 | many | TGTGCCAGCGCCGGGACCTTTGATATTATTTCCTACGAGCAGTACTTC | CASAGTFDIISYEQYF
TRBJ2-7 | TRBD1 | TRBV7-9 | many | TGTGCCAGCAGCCACTGGACAGGGTTATCCTACGAGCAGTACTTC | CASSHWTGLSYEQYF
TRBJ2-3 | NA | TRBV6-5 | many | TGTGCCAGCAGTTACAGGCGGACAGACACAGATACGCAGTATTTT | CASSYRRTDTDTQYF
TRBJ2-7 | TRBD2 | TRBV7-2 | many | TGTGCCAGCAGCTTACCGGGACTAGCGGGAGGAGAGCAGTACTTC | CASSLPGLAGGEQYF
TRBJ1-2 | NA | TRBV6-9 | NA | TGTGCCAGCAGTTACGGCTCAGGGACTCGGGGCTACACCTTC | CASSYGSGTRGYTF
TRBJ1-1 | TRBD1 | TRBV3-1 | once | TGTGCCAGCAGCCAAGGCAGGGGGCTGGGGCACACTGAAGCTTTCTTT | CASSQGRGLGHTEAFF
TRBJ1-4 | NA | TRBV20-1 | NA | TGCAGTCCCCGGGGGACTAATGAAAAACTGTTTTTT | CSPRGTNEKLFF
TRBJ2-5 | TRBD2 | TRBV28 | many | TGTGCCAGCAGTATGTGGACTAGCCCCGGCGGAGAGACCCAGTACTTC | CASSMWTSPGGETQYF
TRBJ1-1 | NA | TRBV5-1 | many | TGTGCCAGCAGCTTGGATTTTGGTAACACTGAAGCTTTCTTT | CASSLDFGNTEAFF
TRBJ2-5 | TRBD1 | TRBV5-5 | NA | TGTGCCAGCAGCTTTTCCACCTCACAGGGGGCGCGAGGGGAGACCCAGTACTTC | CASSFSTSQGARGETQYF
TRBJ2-7 | NA | TRBV13 | many | TGTGCCAGCAGCGCGTCGGGTGAGCAGTACTTC | CASSASGEQYF
TRBJ2-7 | TRBD2 | TRBV20-1 | many | TGCAGTGCCCCCCCGACTAGCGGGAGCTCCTACGAGCAGTACTTC | CSAPPTSGSSYEQYF
TRBJ2-7 | NA | TRBV10-3 | many | TGTGCCATCAGTGAGTCGCGAATCCTACCGACCTCCTACGAGCAGTACTTC | CAISESRILPTSYEQYF
TRBJ1-1 | TRBD1 | TRBV28 | NA | TGTGCCAGCAGTATACGCGAAACAGGGGGGCGGGCTTTCTTT | CASSIRETGGRAFF
TRBJ2-3 | TRBD2 | TRBV6-5 | many | TGTGCCAGCAGTTACAAGGGACTAGCGGGGGGGACAGATACGCAGTATTTT | CASSYKGLAGGTDTQYF
TRBJ2-3 | TRBD2 | TRBV7-2 | many | TGTGCCAGCAGCTTAGCCCTCGAAGCGGGGGACTACGGAGATACGCAGTATTTT | CASSLALEAGDYGDTQYF
TRBJ2-1 | NA | TRBV7-7 | many | TGTGCTAGCAGCTTCAAACTACGGGATGAGCAGTTCTTC | CASSFKLRDEQFF
TRBJ1-1 | NA | TRBV7-9 | many | TGTGCCAGCAGCTTAGGGGGGGGCCCCATGAACACTGAAGCTTTCTTT | CASSLGGGPMNTEAFF
TRBJ1-2 | NA | TRBV28 | many | TGTGCCAGCAGTTTAGGGCAGCCAAATGATGGCTACACCTTC | CASSLGQPNDGYTF
TRBJ2-5 | NA | TRBV7-2 | many | TGTGCCAGCAGTTATTATCAGGAAGAGACCCAGTACTTC | CASSYYQEETQYF
TRBJ2-3 | TRBD2 | TRBV7-6 | few | TGTGCCAGCAGCCGTACTAGCGGGGGGCTAGATACGCAGTATTTT | CASSRTSGGLDTQYF
TRBJ1-2 | TRBD1 | TRBV19 | few | TGTGCCAGTAGTCCCAGACAGGGGGCGAGTAACTATGGCTACACCTTC | CASSPRQGASNYGYTF
TRBJ2-1 | NA | TRBV20-1 | NA | TGCAGTGCTCCGGTGTGGAACAATGAGCAGTTCTTC | CSAPVWNNEQFF
TRBJ1-1 | TRBD1 | TRBV28 | many | TGTGCCAGCAGTCCTCTGACAGGGGTAGAGACTGAAGCTTTCTTT | CASSPLTGVETEAFF
TRBJ2-5 | NA | TRBV7-2 | many | TGTGCCAGCAGCTTATCGGTGGGCAGGGCGGAGACCCAGTACTTC | CASSLSVGRAETQYF
TRBJ2-2 | NA | TRBV7-3 | many | TGTGCCAGCAGCTTAAATCTGGCAGGGGTTAACACCGGGGAGCTGTTTTTT | CASSLNLAGVNTGELFF
TRBJ2-7 | NA | TRBV29-1 | many | TGCAGCGCCCTGGGACTGCCGAAATACGAGCAGTACTTC | CSALGLPKYEQYF
TRBJ2-1 | TRBD2 | TRBV6-1 | many | TGTGCCAGCTCCGCGACTAGCGGGAGGACAAAGCAGTTCTTC | CASSATSGRTKQFF